The rows below give T cell receptor beta chains drawn from one sample of a study of blood T cells in healthy people across ages. TCRdb re-called the 5' RACE reads with MiXCR, one entry per CDR3 protein. The sample yields some 670,000 distinct CDR3 sequences, around 52% seen once. Source material: blood. Every receptor here comes from a woman of 80 years or more in good health. CDR3s include the opening cysteine and the closing phenylalanine or tryptophan. Each record gives: D gene, V gene, J gene, clone size, CDR3 DNA, CDR3 protein. A D gene is named only where the DNA matches it firmly. Not every row has a clone size; where given, it reads once, few, many or a size class.

>-|TRBV29-1|TRBJ2-5|once
TGCAGCGTTTGTACAGTTTACCAAGAGACCCAGTACTTC
CSVCTVYQETQYF
>-|TRBV27|TRBJ1-5|-
TGTGCCAGCAGTTTATTCGGTTTTGGGATTAGGGGTCATCAGCCCCAGCATTTT
CASSLFGFGIRGHQPQHF
>-|TRBV5-1|TRBJ1-2|-
TGCGCCAGCAGTCCACTCTTTAGGGGCTACACCTTC
CASSPLFRGYTF
>-|TRBV6-6|TRBJ2-1|-
TGTGCCAGCAGGTCCCCTTGGGGCAATGAGCAGTTCTTC
CASRSPWGNEQFF
>TRBD2|TRBV10-3|TRBJ2-2|few
TGTGCCACCACGGAAGGGGCGGGGGGCCGAGCCCGGGAGCTGTTTTTT
CATTEGAGGRARELFF
>-|TRBV12-3/TRBV12-4|TRBJ1-5|many
TGTGCCAGCAGCTTGAGCCTGGGCAATCAGCCCCAGCATTTT
CASSLSLGNQPQHF
>TRBD2|TRBV4-3|TRBJ2-1|-
TGCGCCAGCAGCCAAGATCGGCTAGCGGGAGGTTCCTACAATGAGCAGTTCTTC
CASSQDRLAGGSYNEQFF
>-|TRBV9|TRBJ2-2|few
TGTGCCAGCAGCGTAGAGGCTACCGCCGGGGAGCTGTTTTTT
CASSVEATAGELFF
>-|TRBV5-1|TRBJ2-2|-
TGCGCCAGCAGCTTGGAGGCGGGGGCGGCCGGGGAGCTGTTTTTT
CASSLEAGAAGELFF
>-|TRBV13|TRBJ2-1|-
TGTGCCAGCAACTTCGGCGGGAACTCCTACAATGAGCAGTTCTTC
CASNFGGNSYNEQFF
>TRBD1|TRBV25-1|TRBJ1-1|-
TGTGCCAGCTCCAGTCCCAGGGACAGGCCTGAAGCTTTCTTT
CASSSPRDRPEAFF
>TRBD1|TRBV2|TRBJ2-3|-
TGTGCCAGCAGCATTGACAGGGGTACAGATACGCAGTATTTT
CASSIDRGTDTQYF
>-|TRBV7-9|TRBJ2-5|-
TGTGCCAGCAGCGCCTACGGGACGGCTCAAGAGACCCAGTACTTC
CASSAYGTAQETQYF
>-|TRBV18|TRBJ2-3|many
TGTGCCAGCTCACCTTTACGAAGGGGGGGAAGCACAGATACGCAGTATTTT
CASSPLRRGGSTDTQYF
>-|TRBV14|TRBJ2-5|-
TGTGCCAGCAGCCAACTCCAGGATGGGACCCAGTACTTC
CASSQLQDGTQYF
>TRBD2|TRBV11-2|TRBJ2-3|-
TGTGCCAGCAGCTCCCTAGCGGGACCTAGACTGACGCAGTATTTT
CASSSLAGPRLTQYF
>-|TRBV20-1|TRBJ1-2|-
TGCAGTGCTAGAGATAGTGCCGCCGGCTACACCTTC
CSARDSAAGYTF
>TRBD2|TRBV7-9|TRBJ2-7|-
TGTGCCAGCAGCTTATGGAGCGGAGCGGGGGCATACAATGAGCAGTACTTC
CASSLWSGAGAYNEQYF
>-|TRBV6-5|TRBJ2-7|many
TGTGCCAGCAGTTACCAAATCCCAACAGGCCTTAGCTCCTACGAGCAGTACTTC
CASSYQIPTGLSSYEQYF
>-|TRBV28|TRBJ2-7|-
TGTGCCAGCAGTACTCGACAGGGCGGGAGGTACGAGCAGTACTTC
CASSTRQGGRYEQYF
>TRBD1|TRBV20-1|TRBJ2-7|-
TGCAGTGTGGGAGTGGGCCAGGGGGCTGGCGAGCAGTACTTC
CSVGVGQGAGEQYF
>-|TRBV6-2/TRBV6-3|TRBJ1-1|few
TGTGCCAGCAGTTACATATGGGACGGTGAAGCTTTCTTT
CASSYIWDGEAFF
>-|TRBV5-1|TRBJ2-5|-
TGCGCCAGCAGCTTGATGGGGAGTAACCAAGAGACCCAGTACTTC
CASSLMGSNQETQYF
>-|TRBV5-1|TRBJ2-2|-
TGCGCCAGCAGCCTCGGAGGGGCGGGCACCGGGGAGCTGTTTTTT
CASSLGGAGTGELFF
>-|TRBV7-2|TRBJ1-2|-
TGTGCCAGCAGCTTAGCGCTCACAGTCCCGAATGGCTACACCTTC
CASSLALTVPNGYTF
>TRBD1|TRBV29-1|TRBJ2-5|-
TGCAGCGTTCCTCGACAGGGGGCCACACAAGAGACCCAGTACTTC
CSVPRQGATQETQYF
>-|TRBV7-9|TRBJ1-1|few
TGTGCCAGCAGCCGAGATCTACATGCGAACACTGAAGCTTTCTTT
CASSRDLHANTEAFF
>-|TRBV2|TRBJ1-2|-
TGTGCCAGCACTCCGGGACCGCTACGGAGTGGCTACACCTTC
CASTPGPLRSGYTF
>-|TRBV20-1|TRBJ1-2|once
TGCAGTGCCAACCCACAGTCCCTCACGGATGGCTACACCTTC
CSANPQSLTDGYTF
>-|TRBV12-5|TRBJ2-1|many
TGTGCTAGTGGTTTGGCAACAGGGTGGAATGAGCAGTTCTTC
CASGLATGWNEQFF
>-|TRBV10-3|TRBJ2-7|few
TGTGCCATCACCAAAACAGCCTTCAGCTGCAACGAGCAGTACTTC
CAITKTAFSCNEQYF
>TRBD1|TRBV9|TRBJ2-1|-
TGTGCCAGCAGCGTAGGAGGACAGGGTCGTGAGCAGTTCTTC
CASSVGGQGREQFF
>-|TRBV4-1|TRBJ2-1|many
TGCGCCAGCAGCCCGACCCGTAACTCTAGAAATGAGCAGTTCTTC
CASSPTRNSRNEQFF
>-|TRBV14|TRBJ2-3|-
TGTGCCAGCAGCATCCGGACTTCCACCCCTGCAGATACGCAGTATTTT
CASSIRTSTPADTQYF
>-|TRBV2|TRBJ1-2|few
TGTGCCAGCACTCTGGGCAGGTCGGGCTACACCTTC
CASTLGRSGYTF
>-|TRBV21-1|TRBJ2-1|-
TGTGCCAGCAGTCCCGACGGGTCAGCCTACAATGAGCAGTTCTTC
CASSPDGSAYNEQFF
>TRBD2|TRBV7-8|TRBJ2-1|many
TGTGCCAGCAGATCTACAGCCAGCGGGAGGGCCAGCTCCTACAATGAGCAGTTCTTC
CASRSTASGRASSYNEQFF
>TRBD2|TRBV6-6|TRBJ2-2|few
TGTGCCAGCAGTTCCGGGGCGGGGAGGGGCACCGGGGAGCTGTTTTTT
CASSSGAGRGTGELFF
>-|TRBV5-1|TRBJ2-7|-
TGCGCCAGCAGGGCAGGGGAAAGGACCCACGAGCAGTACTTC
CASRAGERTHEQYF
>-|TRBV9|TRBJ2-4|-
TGTGCCAGCAGCGTAGGTAACAGTCAAAACATTCAGTACTTC
CASSVGNSQNIQYF
>-|TRBV12-3/TRBV12-4|TRBJ2-3|-
TGTGCCAGCAAGGGGGAGAGCTACACAGATACGCAGTATTTT
CASKGESYTDTQYF
>TRBD2|TRBV10-3|TRBJ2-5|many
TGTGCCATCAGTGAAGGACTAGCGGGAGGGTCCGCAGAGACCCAGTACTTC
CAISEGLAGGSAETQYF
>TRBD2|TRBV5-1|TRBJ2-3|many
TGCGCCAGCAGCTTGGAAGGGCTAGCGGGAGGAGATACGCAGTATTTT
CASSLEGLAGGDTQYF
>TRBD1|TRBV12-3/TRBV12-4|TRBJ1-5|-
TGTGCCAGCAGTCTGACAGGGACCCGGGCTCAGCCCCAGCATTTT
CASSLTGTRAQPQHF
>-|TRBV11-2|TRBJ2-7|few
TGTGCCAGCAGCGCCCCGATCTCGCCAAGACAGGGCTCGTGGGACTACAATGAGCAGTACTTC
CASSAPISPRQGSWDYNEQYF
>TRBD1|TRBV12-3/TRBV12-4|TRBJ1-1|few
TGTGCCAGCAGTTCCCCGTCGGGAGGGGGCTCGGGTGAAGCTTTCTTT
CASSSPSGGGSGEAFF
>-|TRBV7-2|TRBJ1-5|-
TGTGCCAACAGCCCGAGCCCCAATCAGCCCCAGCATTTT
CANSPSPNQPQHF
>-|TRBV6-5|TRBJ2-7|-
TGTGCCAGCAGCAGCACGGGGGCAGGGAATTACGAGCAGTACTTC
CASSSTGAGNYEQYF
>TRBD2|TRBV7-8|TRBJ2-3|many
TGTGCCAGCAGCTCCCTGGCGGGAGGGGAAGATACGCAGTATTTT
CASSSLAGGEDTQYF
>-|TRBV11-2|TRBJ2-1|few
TGTGCCAGCACACAGGGCCTCTACGCCGATGGGAGCTCCTACAATGAGCAGTTCTTC
CASTQGLYADGSSYNEQFF
>-|TRBV30|TRBJ1-4|many
TGTGCCTGGAGTAAGGTGGCCCTGGGAGAAAAACTGTTTTTT
CAWSKVALGEKLFF
>-|TRBV15|TRBJ2-3|-
TGTGCCACCAGCAGAGATCGGGCCGTCTCAGATACGCAGTATTTT
CATSRDRAVSDTQYF